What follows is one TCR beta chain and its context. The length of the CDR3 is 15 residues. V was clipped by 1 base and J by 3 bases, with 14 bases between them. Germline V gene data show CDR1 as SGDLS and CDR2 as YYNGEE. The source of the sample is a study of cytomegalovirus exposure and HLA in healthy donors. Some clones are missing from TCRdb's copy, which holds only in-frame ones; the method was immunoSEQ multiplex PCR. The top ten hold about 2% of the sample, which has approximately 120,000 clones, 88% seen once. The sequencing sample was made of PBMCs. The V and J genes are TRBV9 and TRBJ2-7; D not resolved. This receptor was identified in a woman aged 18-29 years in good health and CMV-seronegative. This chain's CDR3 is CASSVSPSPNYEQYF. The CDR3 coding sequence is TGTGCCAGCAGCGTAAGCCCGTCCCCTAACTACGAGCAGTACTTC.